The present T cell receptor (beta chain) was sequenced within a study of blood T cell repertoires in COVID-19. Looking at the study overall: The origin of the acute and convalescent COVID-19 samples was the United States, Italy and Spain. PBMCs, B-cell-depleted T cells, or T cells were the source of the cDNA or gDNA that made up the material.

The CDR3 has 14 amino acids. Germline V gene data show CDR1 as LGHDT and CDR2 as YNNKEL (reference sequence). Trimming at V came to 4 bases and at J to 14 bases, leaving 10 bases not matched to a gene. Per the authors' pipeline: Reference gene primers were amplified, and this amplification served to estimate nucleated cell counts. Sequenced by immunoSEQ multiplex PCR; TCRdb stores in-frame clones only, minus some. The D gene and trimming were derived from the DNA, and the V and J assignments and clone size from that table. The table has about 160,000 clones, over 75% seen once; the top ten hold roughly 13%.

Sequencing was done on a sample of peripheral blood. The source of this sequence is a man in his 70s who had recovered from COVID-19. The rearrangement uses TRBV3-1 (or the pseudogene TRBV3-2) and TRBJ1-4, with 10 bases matching TRBD1. The CDR3 nucleotides read TGTGCCAGCAGCCCGACAGGGGGCAGGGGGATCCTGTTTTTT. Encoded protein: CASSPTGGRGILFF.